The following is a T cell receptor (beta chain) sequence with its context. Its antigen is unknown. Rearranged V-D-J TRB sequences were amplified with a mixed TRB-A/B primer pool. A single record per CDR3 protein comes from TCRdb applying MiXCR to the multiplex PCR reads. There are 8,000 to 9,000 distinct CDR3 sequences in the sample; roughly 39% occur only once, and around an eighth lies in the top ten. Peripheral blood genomic DNA, not sorted cells or RNA, was the template. This record belongs to a study of T cell repertoires in aging, cancer and after chemotherapy. The study, taken as a whole, reports: Compared with age-matched healthy donors, untreated hematological or solid cancer patients showed higher blood TCR clonality.

The sample taken for sequencing was blood. This receptor was identified in a human donor with a solid tumor.

CDR3 in DNA: TGTGCCAGCAGTCCCCTCCGGACTAGCGGGAGCACAGATACGCAGTATTTT. It translates to CASSPLRTSGSTDTQYF. This chain links TRBV6-5 with TRBJ2-3; TRBD2 matches 11 bases. The V gene's germline CDR1 is MNHEY and CDR2 SVGAGI. Trimming removed 5 bases from V and 0 bases from J; junction bases left unmatched: 7. There are 17 residues in the CDR3.